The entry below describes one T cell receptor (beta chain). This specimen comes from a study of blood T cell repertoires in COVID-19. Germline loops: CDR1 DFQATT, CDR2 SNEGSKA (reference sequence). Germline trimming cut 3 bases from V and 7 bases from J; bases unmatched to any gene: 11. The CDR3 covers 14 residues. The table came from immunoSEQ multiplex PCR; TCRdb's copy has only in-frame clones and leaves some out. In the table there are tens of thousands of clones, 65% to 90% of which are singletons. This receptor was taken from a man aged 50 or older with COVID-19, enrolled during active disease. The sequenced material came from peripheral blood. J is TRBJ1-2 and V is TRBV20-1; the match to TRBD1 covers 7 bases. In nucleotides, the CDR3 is TGCAGTGCTAGTATGTATGACAGGGCGAGTGGCTACACCTTC. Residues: CSASMYDRASGYTF.